This T cell receptor (beta chain) was identified during a study of T cell changes during pregnancy in multiple sclerosis. This clone is a singleton in its sample. The CDR3 runs 13 residues. Germline V gene sequence: CDR1 SGHRS, CDR2 YFSETQ. Trimming left V 0 bases short and J 2 bases short, with 6 bases between. Generated by immunoSEQ multiplex PCR, the TCRdb table keeps only in-frame clones and is missing some. The table has 91,000 or so clones, under 95% seen once; the top ten hold almost 1%. Sample: peripheral blood, taken after pregnancy. This TCR came from a female donor with multiple sclerosis, enrolled in a pregnancy study. The J gene is TRBJ2-7, the V gene TRBV5-1; D gene ambiguous. The CDR3 reads CASSLGPTYEQYF. The CDR3 coding sequence is TGCGCCAGCAGCTTGGGGCCCACCTACGAGCAGTACTTC.